This T cell receptor (beta chain) is drawn from a study of blood T cell repertoires in COVID-19. In the study overall: The samples span acute and convalescent COVID-19 from the United States, Italy and Spain. PBMCs, B-cell-depleted T cells, or T cells provided the cDNA or gDNA that made up the material.

Source study methods: Scientists estimated how many nucleated cells there were by amplifying reference gene primers. Using immunoSEQ multiplex PCR, the repertoire was profiled, and TCRdb retains in-frame clones only, with some absent. From that table come the V and J calls and clone size; the DNA was used to work out D and trimming. Seen here are about 200,000 clones, 88% observed once, and the top ten hold roughly 5.5%. CDR1 is SGHRS and CDR2 is YFSETQ in the germline V gene. This CDR3 is 15 amino acids long. Trimming removed 0 bases at V and 3 bases at J, with 12 bases between. V gene TRBV5-1 combines with J gene TRBJ2-5, with D possibly TRBD1 on 6 matching bases. Sequenced: peripheral blood. The TCR was taken from a man aged 35-49 years with active or convalescent COVID-19. DNA of the CDR3: TGCGCCAGCAGCTTGGCGAGGACAGCCAAAGAGACCCAGTACTTC. Amino acids: CASSLARTAKETQYF.